This TCR beta chain was captured in a study of blood T cells in healthy people across ages. A second PCR, run for roughly 7 to 11 cycles, used a sample-barcoded 5' primer plus a J-beta primer mix. TCRdb re-called the 5' RACE reads with MiXCR, one entry per CDR3 protein. The sample has 850,000 to 1,000,000 distinct CDR3 sequences; approximately 49% are singletons. The V gene's germline CDR1 is LNHNV and CDR2 YYDKDF (reference sequence). The CDR3 is made up of 14 amino acids. V was clipped by 0 bases and J by 0 bases, with 6 bases between them. Drawing of peripheral blood yielded about 9.6 milliliters from each donor.

Input material: blood. The chain recombines TRBV15 with TRBJ2-7; no clear D gene. This receptor was obtained from a man younger than 45 in good health. For the CDR3, the DNA is TGTGCCACCAGCAGAGAGGTGGGCTCCTACGAGCAGTACTTC. It specifies CATSREVGSYEQYF.